This T cell receptor beta chain was identified in a study of regulatory T cells in long-lasting Graves disease. In the study overall: Antithyroid drug use was under 3 months in newly diagnosed Graves' patients.

Germline CDR1 reads SGHRS; CDR2 reads YFSETQ. V trimming: 4 bases; J trimming: 6 bases; junction bases outside the gene matches: 7. The CDR3 totals 14 residues. Study-level points and caveats: Among persistent patients, a larger number of public clonotypes were shared (around 3,000) than among newly diagnosed patients (about 1,000).

Time point indicated: newly diagnosed GD, antithyroid drugs for less than 3 months. With RNA extracted from PBMCs as input, the TCR library was made. Collection of peripheral blood (nine milliliters) was done using EDTA tubes. The table lists this clonotype with a few counts. Its target is not known. Investigators prepared the TCR beta libraries by applying iRepertoire HTBI primers and Arm-PCR of CDR3 regions. TCRdb re-called the multiplex PCR reads with MiXCR, one entry per CDR3 protein. The sample consists of hundreds of thousands of distinct CDR3 sequences, more than 15% of them appearing once. The sample also formed part of further work on T cells in Graves' hyperthyroidism and ophthalmopathy. From that study: First-round RT-PCR with HTBI primers amplified the TCR CDR3 region.

Sequences were derived from peripheral blood mononuclear cells (PBMCs), sampled at new diagnosis, from a patient treated with antithyroid drugs. The TCR comes from a man younger than 35 with Graves disease. This chain joins TRBV5-1 and TRBJ2-7; 10 bases map to TRBD1. The CDR3 bases are TGCGCCAGCAGCCCCGGACAGGGGGATGGCGAGCAGTACTTC. Amino acids: CASSPGQGDGEQYF.